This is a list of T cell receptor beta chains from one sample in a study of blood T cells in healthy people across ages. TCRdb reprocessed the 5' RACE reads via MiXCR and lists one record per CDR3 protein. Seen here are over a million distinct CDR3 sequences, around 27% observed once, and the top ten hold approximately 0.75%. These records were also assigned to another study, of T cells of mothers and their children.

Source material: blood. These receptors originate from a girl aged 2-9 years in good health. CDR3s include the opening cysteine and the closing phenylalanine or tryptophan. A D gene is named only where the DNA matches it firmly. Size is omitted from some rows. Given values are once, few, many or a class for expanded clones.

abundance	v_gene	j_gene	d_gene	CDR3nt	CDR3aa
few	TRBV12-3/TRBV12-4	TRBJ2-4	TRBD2	TGTGCCAGCAGTGAAGGGACTAGCGGGAGTGGGGAAAACATTCAGTACTTC	CASSEGTSGSGENIQYF
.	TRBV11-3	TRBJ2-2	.	TGTGCCAGCAGCTTTCTGCTATCGGGCGGGGAGCTGTTTTTT	CASSFLLSGGELFF
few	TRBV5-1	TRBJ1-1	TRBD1	TGCGCCAGCAGCTTTAGGACAGGGAACACTGAAGCTTTCTTT	CASSFRTGNTEAFF
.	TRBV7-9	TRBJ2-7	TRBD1	TGTGCCAGCAGCAGCGACAGGGAAACATCCTACGAGCAGTACTTC	CASSSDRETSYEQYF
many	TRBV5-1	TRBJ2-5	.	TGCGCCAGCAGCTTGGAGGGTTCGCAAGAGACCCAGTACTTC	CASSLEGSQETQYF
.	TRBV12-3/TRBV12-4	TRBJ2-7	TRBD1	TGTGCCAGCGGCGAGGACAGGGGAGTTGGCTACGAGCAGTACTTC	CASGEDRGVGYEQYF
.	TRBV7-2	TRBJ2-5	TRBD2	TGTGCCAGCAGGCCCCAACTAGCGGGGGAAGAGACCCAGTACTTC	CASRPQLAGEETQYF
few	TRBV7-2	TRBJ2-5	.	TGTGCCAGCAGCTTCATGGGGGGAGATCCGTTCTTC	CASSFMGGDPFF
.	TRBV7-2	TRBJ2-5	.	TGTGCCAGCAGCTTAGGCCCTAGAGGGGGACGGGAGACCCAGTACTTC	CASSLGPRGGRETQYF
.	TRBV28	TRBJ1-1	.	TGTGCCAGCAGTTTTTCCCCCGGGCAGGGCACTGAAGCTTTCTTT	CASSFSPGQGTEAFF
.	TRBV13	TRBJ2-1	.	TGTGCCAGCAGCTCCGTTGAGACGGAACAGGGCTACAATGAGCAGTTCTTC	CASSSVETEQGYNEQFF
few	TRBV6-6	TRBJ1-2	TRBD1	TGTGCTAGCAGTTACGGGACAGGGGAAGGCTACACCTTC	CASSYGTGEGYTF
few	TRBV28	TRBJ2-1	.	TGTGCCAGCAGGCCGCCCTTGGGTCTCAATGAGCAGTTCTTC	CASRPPLGLNEQFF
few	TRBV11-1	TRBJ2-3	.	TGTGCCAGCAGCTTACGACACCCTCGGACAGATACGCAGTATTTT	CASSLRHPRTDTQYF
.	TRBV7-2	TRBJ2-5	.	TGTGCCAGCAGCGAAAGACCGGGATCAGGGTACCAAGAGACCCAGTACTTC	CASSERPGSGYQETQYF
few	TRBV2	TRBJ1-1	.	TGTGCCAGCAAGGCAGGGACCGAAAACACTGAAGCTTTCTTT	CASKAGTENTEAFF
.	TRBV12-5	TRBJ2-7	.	TGTGCTAGTGGTTTGGGTCCCTCCTACGAGCAGTACTTC	CASGLGPSYEQYF
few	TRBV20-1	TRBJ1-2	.	TGCAGTGCTAGCATTCCTCCATATGGCTACACCTTC	CSASIPPYGYTF
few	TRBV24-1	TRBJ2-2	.	TGTGCCACCCTCTCAGGGACCACCGGGGAGCTGTTTTTT	CATLSGTTGELFF
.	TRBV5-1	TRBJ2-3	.	TGCGCCAGCAGGGACTCCCCGCCGGATACGCAGTATTTT	CASRDSPPDTQYF
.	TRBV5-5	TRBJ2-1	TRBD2	TGTGCCAGCAGCCCCGGGACTAGCGGGAGTTCGATTCCCTACAATGAGCAGTTCTTC	CASSPGTSGSSIPYNEQFF
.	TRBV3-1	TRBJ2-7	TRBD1	TGTGCCAGCAGCCTGAGTGGACAGGGGGGCACCTACTACGAGCAGTACTTC	CASSLSGQGGTYYEQYF